This TCR beta chain was recorded in a study of T cells in Graves' hyperthyroidism and ophthalmopathy. Newly diagnosed hyperthyroidism patients aged 18 to 65 years had disease lasting under 2 months. This clonotype was observed at least ten times. V was pared by 1 base and J by 8 bases, with 8 bases of the junction left unmatched. The CDR3 is 16 residues long. Looked up from germline, CDR1 is SGHTA and CDR2 is FQGTGA. The source material, RNA transcripts, was used to amplify TCR beta CDR3 regions. The TCR CDR3 was amplified in a first-round RT-PCR using the HTBI primer set. TCRdb reprocessed the multiplex PCR reads via MiXCR and lists one record per CDR3 protein. The data show some 460,000 distinct CDR3 sequences, 15% to 18% seen once.

The sample taken for sequencing was blood. The sequence was obtained from a woman younger than 35 with Graves' hyperthyroidism. This chain uses TRBV7-3 with TRBJ2-1; 10 bases fit TRBD2. CDR3 loop: CASSLRAGGPWDEQFF. The CDR3 DNA follows: TGTGCCAGCAGCTTAAGAGCGGGGGGGCCTTGGGATGAGCAGTTCTTC.